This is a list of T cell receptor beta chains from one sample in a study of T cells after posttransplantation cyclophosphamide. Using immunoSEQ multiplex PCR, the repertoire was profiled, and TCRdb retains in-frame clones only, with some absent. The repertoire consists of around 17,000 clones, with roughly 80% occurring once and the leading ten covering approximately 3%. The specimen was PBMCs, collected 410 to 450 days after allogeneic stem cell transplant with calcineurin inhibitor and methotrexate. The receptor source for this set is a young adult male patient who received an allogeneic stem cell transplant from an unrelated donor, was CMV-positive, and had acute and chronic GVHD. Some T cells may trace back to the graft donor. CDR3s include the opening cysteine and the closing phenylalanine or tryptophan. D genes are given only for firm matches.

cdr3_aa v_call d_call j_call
CASSLVRSNTGELFF TRBV7-7 NA TRBJ2-2
CASSFRSGQRYNEQFF TRBV23-1 NA TRBJ2-1
CASSRRSGYEQYF TRBV7-2 NA TRBJ2-7
CASSPPGATGYEQYF TRBV6-6 NA TRBJ2-7
CASSSYYREGNIQYF TRBV28 NA TRBJ2-4
CACARDSNYGYTF TRBV30 NA TRBJ1-2
CASSVDPIYNEQFF TRBV9 NA TRBJ2-1
CASSPQQGAAYEQYF TRBV18 TRBD1 TRBJ2-7
CASSLVTGANYGYTF TRBV7-9 TRBD1 TRBJ1-2
CASSWTSDGTQYF TRBV6-5 NA TRBJ2-5
CASSLILAGGGEQYF TRBV7-2 TRBD2 TRBJ2-7
CAISSREGHYGYTF TRBV10-3 NA TRBJ1-2
CASSISSGGKETQYF TRBV19 TRBD2 TRBJ2-5
CASSLAGGNYNEQFF TRBV7-2 TRBD2 TRBJ2-1
CASSVDPGQGNTGELFF TRBV9 TRBD1 TRBJ2-2
CASSLGLAGEGYEQYF TRBV4-1 TRBD2 TRBJ2-7
CASSRDFNSYEQYF TRBV19 NA TRBJ2-7
CASSDSRGQFF TRBV6-4 NA TRBJ2-1
CASSQGRKGTGDSPLHF TRBV4-3 NA TRBJ1-6
CASSLKRTDRRPDEQYF TRBV5-6 NA NA
CASSLVMGGSTNEKLFF TRBV7-9 NA TRBJ1-4
CASSSLANSYEQYF TRBV14 NA TRBJ2-7
CASSKRGTLAESYEQYF TRBV28 TRBD2 TRBJ2-7
CASSPRRGGQGINEKLFF TRBV19 TRBD1 TRBJ1-4
CASSSSTDTQYF TRBV7-3 NA TRBJ2-3
CALSQGGSTDTQYF TRBV28 TRBD2 TRBJ2-3
CASSPGTDTQYF TRBV27 NA TRBJ2-3